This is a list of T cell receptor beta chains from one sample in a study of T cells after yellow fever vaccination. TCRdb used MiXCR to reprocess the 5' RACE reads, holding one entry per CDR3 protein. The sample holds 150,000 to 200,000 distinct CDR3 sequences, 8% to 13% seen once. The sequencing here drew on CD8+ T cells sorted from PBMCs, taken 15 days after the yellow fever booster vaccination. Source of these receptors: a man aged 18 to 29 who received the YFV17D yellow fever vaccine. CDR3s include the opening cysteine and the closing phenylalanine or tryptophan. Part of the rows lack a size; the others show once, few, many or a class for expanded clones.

CDR3: CAISPRVSSGGSADTQYF; J: TRBJ2-3; size: few; V: TRBV10-3
CDR3: CASSQGWQGAGELFF; J: TRBJ2-2; size: -; V: TRBV4-3
CDR3: CASKGWGHDNQPQHF; J: TRBJ1-5; size: few; V: TRBV6-2/TRBV6-3
CDR3: CASSPPSRENYGYTF; J: TRBJ1-2; size: few; V: TRBV7-9
CDR3: CASSPRVTGANVLTF; J: TRBJ2-6; size: -; V: TRBV7-6
CDR3: CASSLMRGTGTEAFF; J: TRBJ1-1; size: few; V: TRBV7-2
CDR3: CASSSAGHYEQYF; J: TRBJ2-7; size: few; V: TRBV7-3
CDR3: CASSPRTDPNYGYTF; J: TRBJ1-2; size: -; V: TRBV7-9
CDR3: CASSFVGEYADTQYF; J: TRBJ2-3; size: -; V: TRBV5-4
CDR3: CSAGGQGRGYTF; J: TRBJ1-2; size: -; V: TRBV29-1
CDR3: CASSLTRGHEQFF; J: TRBJ2-1; size: few; V: TRBV5-1
CDR3: CASSWTGLNEKLFF; J: TRBJ1-4; size: few; V: TRBV5-1
CDR3: CASSGLAEDNEQFF; J: TRBJ2-1; size: few; V: TRBV4-2
CDR3: CASSHSSWGPNQPQHF; J: TRBJ1-5; size: few; V: TRBV4-1
CDR3: CSARDPAGLNTEAFF; J: TRBJ1-1; size: few; V: TRBV20-1
CDR3: CASSEAPQGPQETQYF; J: TRBJ2-5; size: many; V: TRBV6-1
CDR3: CASSLQGVRTDTQYF; J: TRBJ2-3; size: few; V: TRBV7-8
CDR3: CASTGVSGANVLTF; J: TRBJ2-6; size: -; V: TRBV28
CDR3: CASSEGGQWDYNEQFF; J: TRBJ2-1; size: -; V: TRBV7-2
CDR3: CASSLGAGTEVAGELFF; J: TRBJ2-2; size: few; V: TRBV27
CDR3: CASSLERFNQPQHF; J: TRBJ1-5; size: many; V: TRBV27
CDR3: CASSQEFAPIGHNEQFF; J: TRBJ2-1; size: many; V: TRBV4-3
CDR3: CASSKPEPSGALAKNIQYF; J: TRBJ2-4; size: few; V: TRBV7-2
CDR3: CSGRDRGTGELFF; J: TRBJ2-2; size: -; V: TRBV29-1
CDR3: CASSLVAHLNTGELFF; J: TRBJ2-2; size: few; V: TRBV28
CDR3: CASSPKGRRDYNTDTQYF; J: TRBJ2-3; size: -; V: TRBV18
CDR3: CAISEPGQGVESETQYF; J: TRBJ2-5; size: many; V: TRBV10-3
CDR3: CASFFGPGENEQFF; J: TRBJ2-1; size: many; V: TRBV5-4
CDR3: CASRHNTGTGETQYF; J: TRBJ2-5; size: -; V: TRBV2
CDR3: CASSFKQGWKTQYF; J: TRBJ2-5; size: few; V: TRBV7-2
CDR3: CASSVVAGGPDTQYF; J: TRBJ2-3; size: -; V: TRBV9
CDR3: CASSLARLLAVNTGELFF; J: TRBJ2-2; size: few; V: TRBV5-1
CDR3: CATSTDRGVSGDTQYF; J: TRBJ2-3; size: few; V: TRBV15
CDR3: CASSLGGQGGTEAFF; J: TRBJ1-1; size: -; V: TRBV4-1
CDR3: CSAAGGFTEIWGEQFF; J: TRBJ2-1; size: few; V: TRBV20-1
CDR3: CASSAQVYSGNTIYF; J: TRBJ1-3; size: -; V: TRBV9
CDR3: CASSLTLDREDGYTF; J: TRBJ1-2; size: few; V: TRBV7-9
CDR3: CASNFWDRGCEQYF; J: TRBJ2-7; size: -; V: TRBV27
CDR3: CSARGLAGGQGTGELFF; J: TRBJ2-2; size: -; V: TRBV20-1
CDR3: CASSPMMNTEAFF; J: TRBJ1-1; size: few; V: TRBV9
CDR3: CSVESGQPNIQYF; J: TRBJ2-4; size: -; V: TRBV29-1
CDR3: CASSPQTGAPPDTQYF; J: TRBJ2-3; size: few; V: TRBV7-3
CDR3: CASSSPRGANTGELFF; J: TRBJ2-2; size: few; V: TRBV7-9
CDR3: CATSKRGDGYTF; J: TRBJ1-2; size: few; V: TRBV15
CDR3: CASSYSARVGIQYF; J: TRBJ2-4; size: -; V: TRBV6-5